This T cell receptor beta chain was profiled in a study of glioma-infiltrating T cells after dendritic cell vaccination. Points from the study as a whole: Patients with more pretreatment TILs had longer time to progression and survival.

Time point meaning: after dendritic cell vaccination, including at tumor progression/relapse. Isocitrate dehydrogenase mutation was absent in all glioblastoma patients. The PCR used 60 V beta and 13 J beta primers. Sequenced by immunoSEQ multiplex PCR; TCRdb stores in-frame clones only, minus some. The data show 100,000 or so clones, with 65% to 85% seen just once and about 5.7% held by the top ten. In regard to this clone: Its antigen is not known.

Trimming pared 6 bases from V and 6 bases from J, leaving 15 bases between. The length of the CDR3 is 14 residues. Germline CDR1 reads MNHNY; CDR2 reads SVGAGI (reference sequence). The sequencing here drew on blood, taken after dendritic cell vaccination. The clonotype originates from a human donor with glioblastoma. The chain employs TRBV6-6 and TRBJ1-5, with D possibly TRBD1 on 5 matching bases. CDR3 coding DNA: TGTGCCAGCAGAATCCCCGGGGGTCTTCAGCCCCAGCATTTT. The encoded protein is CASRIPGGLQPQHF.